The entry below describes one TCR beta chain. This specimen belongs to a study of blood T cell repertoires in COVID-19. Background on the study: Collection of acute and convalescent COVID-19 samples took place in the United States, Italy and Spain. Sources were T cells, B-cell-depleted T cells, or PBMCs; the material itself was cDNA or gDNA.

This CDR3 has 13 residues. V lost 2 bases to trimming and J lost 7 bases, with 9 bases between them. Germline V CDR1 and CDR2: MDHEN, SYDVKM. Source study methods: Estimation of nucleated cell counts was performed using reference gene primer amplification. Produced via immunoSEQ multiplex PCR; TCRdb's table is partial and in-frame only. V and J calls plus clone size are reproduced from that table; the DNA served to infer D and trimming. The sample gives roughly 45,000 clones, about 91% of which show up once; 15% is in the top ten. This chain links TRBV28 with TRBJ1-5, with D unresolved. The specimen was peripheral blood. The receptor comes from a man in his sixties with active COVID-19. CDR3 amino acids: CASSLVSGQPQHF. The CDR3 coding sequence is TGTGCCAGCAGTTTAGTAAGCGGGCAGCCCCAGCATTTT. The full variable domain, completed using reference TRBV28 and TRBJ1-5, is DVKVTQSSRYLVKRTGEKVFLECVQDMDHENMFWYRQDPGLGLRLIYFSYDVKMKEKGDIPEGYSVSREKKERFSLILESASTNQTSMYLCASSLVSGQPQHFGDGTRLSIL.